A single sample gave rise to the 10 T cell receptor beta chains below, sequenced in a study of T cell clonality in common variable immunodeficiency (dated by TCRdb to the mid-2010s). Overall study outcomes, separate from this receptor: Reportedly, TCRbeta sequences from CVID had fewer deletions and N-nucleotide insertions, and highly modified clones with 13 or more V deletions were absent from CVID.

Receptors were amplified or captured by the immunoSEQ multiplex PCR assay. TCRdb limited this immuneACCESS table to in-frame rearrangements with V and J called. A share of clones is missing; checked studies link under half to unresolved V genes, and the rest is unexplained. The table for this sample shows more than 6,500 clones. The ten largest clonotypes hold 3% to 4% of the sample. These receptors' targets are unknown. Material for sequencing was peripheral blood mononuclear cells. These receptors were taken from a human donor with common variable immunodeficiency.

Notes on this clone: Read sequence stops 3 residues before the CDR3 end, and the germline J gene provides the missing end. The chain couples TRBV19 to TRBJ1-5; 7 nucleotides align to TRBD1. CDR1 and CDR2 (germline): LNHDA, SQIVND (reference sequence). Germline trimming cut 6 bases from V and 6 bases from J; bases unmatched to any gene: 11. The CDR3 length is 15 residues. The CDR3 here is CASSRTGAGGQPQHF. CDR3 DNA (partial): TGTGCCAGTAGCCGTACAGGGGCAGGGGGTCAGCCC.

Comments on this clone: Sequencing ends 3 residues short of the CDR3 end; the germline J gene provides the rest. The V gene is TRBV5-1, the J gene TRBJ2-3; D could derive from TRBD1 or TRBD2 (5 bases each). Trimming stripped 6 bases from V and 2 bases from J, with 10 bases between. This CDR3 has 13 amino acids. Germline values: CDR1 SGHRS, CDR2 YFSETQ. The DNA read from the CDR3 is TGCGCCAGCACCGAGGGGATCACAGATACG. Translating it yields CASTEGITDT. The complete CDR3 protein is CASTEGITDTQYF.

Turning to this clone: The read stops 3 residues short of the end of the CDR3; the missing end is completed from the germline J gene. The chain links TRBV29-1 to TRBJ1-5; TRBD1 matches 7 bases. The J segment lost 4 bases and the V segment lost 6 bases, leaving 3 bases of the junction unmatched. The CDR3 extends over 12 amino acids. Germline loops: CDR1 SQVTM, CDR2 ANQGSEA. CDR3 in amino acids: CSVATGNQPQHF. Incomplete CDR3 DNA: TGCAGCGTCGCGACAGGGAATCAGCCC. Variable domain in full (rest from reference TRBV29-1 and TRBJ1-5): SAVISQKPSRDICQRGTSLTIQCQVDSQVTMMFWYRQQPGQSLTLIATANQGSEATYESGFVIDKFPISRPNLTFSTLTVSNMSPEDSSIYLCSVATGNQPQHFGDGTRLSIL.

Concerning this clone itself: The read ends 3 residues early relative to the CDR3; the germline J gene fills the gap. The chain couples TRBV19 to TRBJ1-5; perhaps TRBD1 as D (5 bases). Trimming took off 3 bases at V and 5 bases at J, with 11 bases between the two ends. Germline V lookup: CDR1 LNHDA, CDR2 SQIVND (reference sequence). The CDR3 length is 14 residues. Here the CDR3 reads CASSIVWGDQPQHF. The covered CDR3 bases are TGTGCCAGTAGTATTGTGTGGGGCGATCAGCCC.

This CDR3 is CASSFGAGTDTQYF. The covered CDR3 bases are TGTGCCAGCAGCTTTGGGGCGGGCACAGATACG. The chain has TRBV7-9 and TRBJ2-3; a possible D gene is TRBD1 (5 bases). The sequenced fragment ends 3 residues before the CDR3 boundary, so the rest is inferred from the germline J gene. Trimming cost V 3 bases and J 1 base, with 8 bases left between them. The CDR3 runs 14 residues. Germline V lookup: CDR1 SEHNR, CDR2 FQNEAQ (reference sequence).

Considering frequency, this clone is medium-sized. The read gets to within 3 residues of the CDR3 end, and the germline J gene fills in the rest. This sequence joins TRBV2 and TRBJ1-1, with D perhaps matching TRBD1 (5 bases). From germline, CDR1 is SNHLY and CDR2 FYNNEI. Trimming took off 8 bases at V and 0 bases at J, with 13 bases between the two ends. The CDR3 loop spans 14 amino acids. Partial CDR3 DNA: TGTGCCAGCCAACAGACAGACATGAACACTGAA. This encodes CASQQTDMNTE. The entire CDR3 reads CASQQTDMNTEAFF. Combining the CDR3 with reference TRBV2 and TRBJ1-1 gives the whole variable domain EPEVTQTPSHQVTQMGQEVILRCVPISNHLYFYWYRQILGQKVEFLVSFYNNEISEKSEIFDDQFSVERPDGSNFTLKIRSTKLEDSAMYFCASQQTDMNTEAFFGQGTRLTVV.

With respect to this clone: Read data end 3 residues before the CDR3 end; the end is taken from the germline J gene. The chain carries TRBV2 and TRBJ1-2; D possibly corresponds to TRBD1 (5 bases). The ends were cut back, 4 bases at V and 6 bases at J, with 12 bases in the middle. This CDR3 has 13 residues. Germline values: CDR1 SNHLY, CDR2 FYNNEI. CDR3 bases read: TGTGCCAGCAGTGCGCCTCTACAGGATGGC. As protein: CASSAPLQDG. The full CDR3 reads CASSAPLQDGYTF.

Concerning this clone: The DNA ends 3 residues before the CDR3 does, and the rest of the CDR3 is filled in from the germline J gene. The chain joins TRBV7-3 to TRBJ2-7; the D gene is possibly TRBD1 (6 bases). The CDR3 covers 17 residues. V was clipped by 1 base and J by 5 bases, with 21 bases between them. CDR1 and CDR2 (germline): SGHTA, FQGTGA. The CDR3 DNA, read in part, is TGTGCCAGCAGCTTAAATAAGGAAGAACAGGGAACTCACGAG. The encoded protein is CASSLNKEEQGTHE. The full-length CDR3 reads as CASSLNKEEQGTHEQYF.

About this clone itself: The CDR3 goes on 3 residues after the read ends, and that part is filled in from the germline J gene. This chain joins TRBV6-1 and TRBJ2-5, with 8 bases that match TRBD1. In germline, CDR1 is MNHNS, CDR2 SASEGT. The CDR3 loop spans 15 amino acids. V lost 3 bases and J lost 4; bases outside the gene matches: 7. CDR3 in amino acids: CASSEGQVNTETQYF. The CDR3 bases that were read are TGTGCCAGCAGTGAGGGACAGGTCAATACAGAGACC.

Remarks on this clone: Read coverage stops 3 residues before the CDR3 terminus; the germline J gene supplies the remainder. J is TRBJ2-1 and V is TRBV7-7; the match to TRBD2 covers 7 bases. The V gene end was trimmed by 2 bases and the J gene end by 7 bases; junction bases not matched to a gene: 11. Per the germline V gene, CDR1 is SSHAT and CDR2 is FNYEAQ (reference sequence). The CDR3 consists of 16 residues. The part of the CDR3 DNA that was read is TGTGCCAGCAGCTTAAATATCCAGCGGGATGGGAATGAG. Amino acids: CASSLNIQRDGNE. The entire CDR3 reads CASSLNIQRDGNEQFF.